These T cell receptor beta chains were read from a single sample in a study of shared clonotypes between healthy human individuals. Profiled with immunoSEQ multiplex PCR; TCRdb holds only in-frame clones, not every one. The sample records hundreds of thousands of clones, 90% to 96% being singletons. Material for sequencing was naive CD4+ T cells sorted from blood. The receptors were gathered from a woman between 25 and 40 years old in good health. CDR3s leave out the opening cysteine and the closing phenylalanine or tryptophan.

v_call	j_call	cdr3_aa
TRBV5-1	TRBJ2-1	ASSLGGTTSNEQF
TRBV2	TRBJ1-5	ASSGRGWDQPQH
TRBV11-1	TRBJ2-2	ASSSQARVTGELF
TRBV19	TRBJ1-1	ASRPFWNRNTEAF
TRBV2	TRBJ2-7	ASSSQAYEQY
TRBV6-1	TRBJ1-5	ASSEGSRGIQPQH
TRBV7-9	TRBJ1-6	ASSLDGRSSPLH
TRBV18	TRBJ2-4	ASSPRQGENIQY
TRBV27	TRBJ2-6	ASSAIRGQLSGANVLT
TRBV19	TRBJ2-1	ASRPGTGGVYNEQF
TRBV4-1	TRBJ1-2	ASSPLWDRGNIYGYT
TRBV5-1	TRBJ1-2	ASSTAGTGDSYGYT
TRBV5-5	TRBJ2-5	ASSLELAGPVETQY
TRBV2	TRBJ1-5	ASSELGREQGAVRPQH
TRBV30	TRBJ1-1	AWSATTDTFLNMNTEAF
TRBV19	TRBJ2-1	ASNRLAGNNEQF
TRBV18	TRBJ2-7	ASSPGTGELGEQY
TRBV12-5	TRBJ2-3	ASGLGTPLGSADTQY
TRBV5-1	TRBJ2-3	ASSGAGGRTDTQY
TRBV7-9	TRBJ1-1	ASSPYTGTAHTEAF
TRBV18	TRBJ2-2	ASSAGVAATGELF
TRBV7-9	TRBJ2-2	ASSLSSPGELF
TRBV28	TRBJ1-5	ASSTLTQPQH
TRBV5-4	TRBJ2-5	ASSSGQGSWETQY
TRBV5-5	TRBJ2-7	ASSFRDRGVYEQY
TRBV1	TRBJ2-7	TSSQDDSTPYEQY
TRBV28	TRBJ1-1	ASSLVWTEAF
TRBV27	TRBJ1-2	ASSEQATTGYT
TRBV5-1	TRBJ1-3	ASSPPGQGRNTIY
TRBV30	TRBJ2-1	AWSPTGGKNEQF
TRBV18	TRBJ2-7	ASSPLAGASYEQY
TRBV5-4	TRBJ1-2	ASGDRGRLVYT
TRBV4-1	TRBJ2-3	ASSQDSLASTDTQY
TRBV6-4	TRBJ2-3	ASSRTGDVSTQY
TRBV5-1	TRBJ2-4	ASSPGEGLAGVLAKNIQY
TRBV27	TRBJ1-1	ASSSTTGMNTEAF
TRBV6-1	TRBJ1-2	AIQAGQTHNYGYT
TRBV19	TRBJ2-4	ASSPAGQGPKNIQY
TRBV18	TRBJ1-5	ASSTQDGSNQPQH
TRBV28	TRBJ1-1	ASSPPKYANTEAF